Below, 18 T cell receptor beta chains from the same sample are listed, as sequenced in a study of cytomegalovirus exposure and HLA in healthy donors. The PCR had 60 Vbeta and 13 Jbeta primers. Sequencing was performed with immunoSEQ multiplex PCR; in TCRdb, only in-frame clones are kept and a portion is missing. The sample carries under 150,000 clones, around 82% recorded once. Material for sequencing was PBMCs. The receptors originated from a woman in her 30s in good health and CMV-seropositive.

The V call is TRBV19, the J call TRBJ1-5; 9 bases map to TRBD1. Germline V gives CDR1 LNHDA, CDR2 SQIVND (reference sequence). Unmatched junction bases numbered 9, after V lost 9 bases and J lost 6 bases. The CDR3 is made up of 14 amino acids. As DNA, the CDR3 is TGTGCCAGCTTTACAGGGGGCGGGGGTCAGCCCCAGCATTTT. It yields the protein CASFTGGGGQPQHF.

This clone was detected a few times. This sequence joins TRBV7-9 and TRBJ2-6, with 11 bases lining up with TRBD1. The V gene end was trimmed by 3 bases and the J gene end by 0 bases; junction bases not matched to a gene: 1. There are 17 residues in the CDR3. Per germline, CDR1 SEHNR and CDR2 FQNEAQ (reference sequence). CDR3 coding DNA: TGTGCCAGCAGCTTCGGGACAGGGGGCTCTGGGGCCAACGTCCTGACTTTC. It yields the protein CASSFGTGGSGANVLTF.

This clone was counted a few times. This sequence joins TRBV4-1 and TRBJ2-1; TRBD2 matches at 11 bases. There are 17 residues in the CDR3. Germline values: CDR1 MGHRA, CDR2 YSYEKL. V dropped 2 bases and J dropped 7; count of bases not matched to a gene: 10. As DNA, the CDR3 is TGCGCCAGCAGCCAACCTCCCGGGACTAGCGGTGGGAATGAGCAGTTCTTC. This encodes CASSQPPGTSGGNEQFF.

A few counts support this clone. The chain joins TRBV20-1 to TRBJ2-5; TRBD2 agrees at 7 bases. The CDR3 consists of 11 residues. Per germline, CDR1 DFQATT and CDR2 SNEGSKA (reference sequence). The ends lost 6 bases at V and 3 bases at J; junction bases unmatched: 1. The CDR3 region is CSASGEETQYF. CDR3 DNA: TGCAGTGCCAGCGGGGAAGAGACCCAGTACTTC.

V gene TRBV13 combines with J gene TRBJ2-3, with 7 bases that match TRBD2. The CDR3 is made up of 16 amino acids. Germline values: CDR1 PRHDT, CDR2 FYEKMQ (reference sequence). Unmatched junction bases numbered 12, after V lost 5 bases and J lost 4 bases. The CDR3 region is CASSQAGIYRSDTQYF. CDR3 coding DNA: TGTGCCAGCAGCCAAGCGGGGATTTACAGATCAGATACGCAGTATTTT.

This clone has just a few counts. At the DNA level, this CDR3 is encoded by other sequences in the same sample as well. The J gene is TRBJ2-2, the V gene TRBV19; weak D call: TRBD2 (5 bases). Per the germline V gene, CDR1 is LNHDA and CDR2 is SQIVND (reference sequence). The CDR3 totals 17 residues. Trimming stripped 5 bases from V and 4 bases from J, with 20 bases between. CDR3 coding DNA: TGTGCCAGTAGTCGACCGTGGGGAGCTGGGGTCACCGGGGAGCTGTTTTTT. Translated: CASSRPWGAGVTGELFF.

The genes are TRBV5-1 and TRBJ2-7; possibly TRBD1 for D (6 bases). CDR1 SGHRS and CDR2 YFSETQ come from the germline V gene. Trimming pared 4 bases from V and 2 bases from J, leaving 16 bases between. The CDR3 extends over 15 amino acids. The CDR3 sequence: CASSQGTDAPYEQYF. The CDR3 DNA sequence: TGCGCCAGCAGCCAGGGGACGGATGCACCCTACGAGCAGTACTTC.

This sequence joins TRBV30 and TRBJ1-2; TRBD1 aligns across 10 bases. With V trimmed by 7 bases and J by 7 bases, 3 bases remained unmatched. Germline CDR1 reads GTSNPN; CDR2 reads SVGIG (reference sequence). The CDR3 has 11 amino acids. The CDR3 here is CASDRGLGYTF. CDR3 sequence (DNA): TGTGCCTCTGACAGGGGGCTTGGCTACACCTTC.

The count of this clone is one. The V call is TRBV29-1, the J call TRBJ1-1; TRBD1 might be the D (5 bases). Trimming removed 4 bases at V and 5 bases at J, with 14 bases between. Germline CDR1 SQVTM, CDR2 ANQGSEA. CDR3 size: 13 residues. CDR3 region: CSVATVIETEAFF. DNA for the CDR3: TGCAGCGTTGCGACAGTGATCGAAACTGAAGCTTTCTTT.

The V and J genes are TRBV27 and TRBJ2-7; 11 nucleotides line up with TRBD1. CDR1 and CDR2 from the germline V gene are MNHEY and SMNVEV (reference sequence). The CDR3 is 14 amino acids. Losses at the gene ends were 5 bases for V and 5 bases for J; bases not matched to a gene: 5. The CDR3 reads CASSPGQGGHEQYF. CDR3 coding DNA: TGTGCCAGCAGTCCGGGACAGGGGGGCCACGAGCAGTACTTC.

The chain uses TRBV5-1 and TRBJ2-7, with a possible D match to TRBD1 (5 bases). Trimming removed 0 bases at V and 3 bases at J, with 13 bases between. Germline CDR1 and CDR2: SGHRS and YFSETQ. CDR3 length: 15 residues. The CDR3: CASSLAAGRVYEQYF. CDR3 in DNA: TGCGCCAGCAGCTTGGCTGCCGGCAGGGTCTACGAGCAGTACTTC.

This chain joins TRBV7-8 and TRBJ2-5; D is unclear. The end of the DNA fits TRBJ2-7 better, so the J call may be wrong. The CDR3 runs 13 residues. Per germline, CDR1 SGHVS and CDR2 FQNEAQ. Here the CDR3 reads CASSHRYSYEQYF. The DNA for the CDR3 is TGTGCCAGCAGCCACCGTTACTCCTACGAGCAGTACTTC.

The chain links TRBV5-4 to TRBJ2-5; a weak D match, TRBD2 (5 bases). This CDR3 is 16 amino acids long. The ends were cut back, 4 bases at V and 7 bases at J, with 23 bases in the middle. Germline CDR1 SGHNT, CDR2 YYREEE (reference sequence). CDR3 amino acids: CASSLSEARSSGTQYF. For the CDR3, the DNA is TGTGCCAGCAGCCTCTCGGAGGCGCGGTCTAGTGGGACCCAGTACTTC.

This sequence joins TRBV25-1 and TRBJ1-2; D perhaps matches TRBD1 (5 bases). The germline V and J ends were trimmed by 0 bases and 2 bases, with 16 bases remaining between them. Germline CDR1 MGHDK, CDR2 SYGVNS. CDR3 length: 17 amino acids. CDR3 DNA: TGTGCCAGCAGTGAATATGGGGGGACTGGAAAGAACTATGGCTACACCTTC. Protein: CASSEYGGTGKNYGYTF.

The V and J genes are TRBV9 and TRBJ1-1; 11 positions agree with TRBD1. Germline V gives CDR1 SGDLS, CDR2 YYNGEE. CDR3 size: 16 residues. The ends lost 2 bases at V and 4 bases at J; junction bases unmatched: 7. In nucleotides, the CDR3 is TGTGCCAGCAGCGTCTACTGGACAGGGGGCACCACTGAAGCTTTCTTT. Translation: CASSVYWTGGTTEAFF.

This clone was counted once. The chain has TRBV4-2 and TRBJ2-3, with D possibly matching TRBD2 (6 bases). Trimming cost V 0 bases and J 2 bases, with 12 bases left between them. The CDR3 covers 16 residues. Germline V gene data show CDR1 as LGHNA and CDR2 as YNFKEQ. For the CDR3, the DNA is TGTGCCAGCAGCCAAGATTTTAGCGGAGTCACAGATACGCAGTATTTT. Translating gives CASSQDFSGVTDTQYF.

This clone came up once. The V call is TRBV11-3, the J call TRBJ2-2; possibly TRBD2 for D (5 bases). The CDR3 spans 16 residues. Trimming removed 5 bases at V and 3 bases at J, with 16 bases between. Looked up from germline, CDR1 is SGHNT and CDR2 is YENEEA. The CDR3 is CASSPRDVGYTGELFF. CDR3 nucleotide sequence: TGTGCCAGCAGCCCCCGGGATGTGGGGTACACCGGGGAGCTGTTTTTT.

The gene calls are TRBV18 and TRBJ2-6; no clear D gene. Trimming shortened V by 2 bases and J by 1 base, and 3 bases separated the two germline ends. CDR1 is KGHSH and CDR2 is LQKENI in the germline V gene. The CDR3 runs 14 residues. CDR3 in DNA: TGTGCCAGCTCACCAGTATCTGGGGCCAACGTCCTGACTTTC. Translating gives CASSPVSGANVLTF.